This TCR beta chain came from a study of regulatory T cells in long-lasting Graves disease. This clonotype was found many times. Its target is unknown. Overall study findings and caveats: TCR diversity in persistent Graves' patients was below that of newly diagnosed ones.

iRepertoire HTBI primers and Arm-PCR of CDR3 regions built TCR beta libraries. TCRdb itself ran the multiplex PCR reads through MiXCR, one entry per CDR3 protein. The sample comprises 350,000 to 450,000 distinct CDR3 sequences, 23% of which are singletons, and less than 30% rests with the top ten. The time point is: persistent/refractory GD, antithyroid drugs over 5 years with positive TRAb. Preparation of the TCR library used RNA extracted from PBMCs. The length of the CDR3 is 14 residues. Germline lookup yields CDR1 MDHEN and CDR2 SYDVKM. Deletions cut 6 bases from V and 2 bases from J, with 11 bases between.

Sequenced material: peripheral blood mononuclear cells (PBMCs), taken when the disease was refractory, from a patient treated with antithyroid drugs. The J gene is TRBJ1-5, the V gene TRBV28; the D gene is possibly TRBD1 (5 bases). This TCR came from a woman aged 40-49 years with Graves disease. The CDR3 nucleotides read TGTGCCAGCAGGCAGCAGGGCCGCAATCAGCCCCAGCATTTT. Amino acid sequence: CASRQQGRNQPQHF.